This T cell receptor (beta chain) was sequenced for a study of blood T cells in healthy people across ages. Overall study findings and caveats: Strongly correlated with naive T cell percentage was TCR beta diversity.

A sample-barcoded 5' primer and a J-beta primer mix were used in a second PCR of roughly 7 to 11 cycles. TCRdb passed the 5' RACE reads through MiXCR, listing each CDR3 protein once. The sample contains 1.8 million or so distinct CDR3 sequences, about 39% of which appear only once. Germline CDR1 reads MRHNA; CDR2 reads SNTAGT. The CDR3 runs to 15 residues. This clonotype was found once. The antigen is undetermined. Germline and junction disagree at one end, which may indicate a read error. The sequencing input was blood. The source of this sequence is a human donor in good health. The chain recombines TRBV6-4 with TRBJ1-2; D might be TRBD1 (5 bases). CDR3 DNA: TGTGCCAGCGGTGACTTCCCAGGGCCCATATCTGGCTACACCTTC. Protein sequence: CASGDFPGPISGYTF.